This is a list of T cell receptor beta chains from one sample in a study of cytomegalovirus exposure and HLA in healthy donors. Sequencing used immunoSEQ multiplex PCR; TCRdb keeps in-frame clones, though not all of them. Here the sample spans around 180,000 clones, roughly four fifths being singletons. The specimen sequenced was PBMCs. These TCRs come from a man younger than 35 in good health and CMV-seronegative. CDR3s include the opening cysteine and the closing phenylalanine or tryptophan. D genes are given only for firm matches.

V	J	D	CDR3
TRBV11-2	TRBJ2-2	TRBD1	CASSSSRGPYTGELFF
TRBV25-1	TRBJ2-1	TRBD2	CASSEVVAGGINNEQFF
TRBV5-6	TRBJ2-1	TRBD1	CASSPRDRVYNEQFF
TRBV5-4	TRBJ1-4	TRBD1	CASSDADRGNEKLFF
TRBV28	TRBJ2-7	TRBD2	CASSLSGLAYEQYF
TRBV9	TRBJ2-1	TRBD2	CASSVGLAGLLPYNEQFF
TRBV10-1	TRBJ2-7	TRBD2	CASSESYREGLKHAEQYF
TRBV19	TRBJ2-2	TRBD1	CASRRDRETGELFF
TRBV7-2	TRBJ2-3	TRBD2	CASTLAGVRDTQYF
TRBV2	TRBJ2-7	TRBD2	CASRLAGGREYEQYF
TRBV27	TRBJ2-7	TRBD2	CASSARLAGAIGVAYEQYF
TRBV7-9	TRBJ2-5	TRBD1	CASSLTGQVQETQYF
TRBV15	TRBJ1-5	NA	CATSRGGQPQHF
TRBV27	TRBJ1-5	NA	CASSLVQGKNQPQHF
TRBV27	TRBJ2-1	TRBD2	CASSWRLAGEGHEQFF
TRBV30	TRBJ1-1	TRBD1	CAWSVPDRGIAEAFF
TRBV19	TRBJ2-3	NA	CASTRGTASTDTQYF
TRBV19	TRBJ1-4	NA	CASSIDGGNREKLFF
TRBV6-1	TRBJ1-2	TRBD1	CASSDGGGEINGYTF
TRBV29-1	TRBJ2-7	NA	CSVVAGWSGLTYEQYF
TRBV15	TRBJ1-1	NA	CATSRDRGGASEAFF
TRBV4-1	TRBJ1-1	TRBD1	CASRDRGRDTEAFF
TRBV18	TRBJ2-1	NA	CASSPGSSYNEQFF
TRBV5-1	TRBJ2-5	TRBD2	CASSPGLAGETQYF
TRBV29-1	TRBJ1-4	NA	CSVLDRSNEKLFF
TRBV19	TRBJ1-2	NA	CASSTRQAYGYTF
TRBV5-6	TRBJ1-1	NA	CASNDDLTTDEAFF
TRBV27	TRBJ2-3	NA	CASSPPYTDTQYF
TRBV11-3	TRBJ2-3	NA	CASSFGSTDTQYF
TRBV6-6	TRBJ1-1	TRBD1	CASSHGGTDKNTEAFF
TRBV9	TRBJ2-2	NA	CASSVGDLPGLTGELFF
TRBV12-5	TRBJ2-1	TRBD2	CASGSLPGTSGLNSYNEQFF
TRBV7-8	TRBJ2-7	NA	CASSLRGNGYEQYF
TRBV30	TRBJ2-1	TRBD2	CAWGTSRYNEQFF
TRBV5-1	TRBJ2-7	TRBD2	CASSLVGRTGGYEQYF